These T cell receptor beta chains were read from a single sample in a study of blood T cells in healthy people across ages. TCRdb processed the 5' RACE reads anew with MiXCR; each CDR3 protein has one entry. Among about 640,000 distinct CDR3 sequences listed, under 65% were seen once. Sequencing was done on a sample of blood. The source is a man aged 60 to 69 in good health. CDR3s include the opening cysteine and the closing phenylalanine or tryptophan. Fields, in order: CDR3 length, V gene, J gene, CDR3 protein.

len: 15; v_gene: TRBV4-2; j_gene: TRBJ2-1; CDR3aa: CASSQRGQGSDEQFF
len: 16; v_gene: TRBV6-1; j_gene: TRBJ2-5; CDR3aa: CASSPPTVSSRETQYF
len: 16; v_gene: TRBV2; j_gene: TRBJ2-1; CDR3aa: CASSERPGQPNNEQFF
len: 20; v_gene: TRBV7-2; j_gene: TRBJ1-2; CDR3aa: CASSSGGTGLTLGPLSGYTF
len: 14; v_gene: TRBV6-5; j_gene: TRBJ2-7; CDR3aa: CASRTRTGPYEQYF
len: 16; v_gene: TRBV28; j_gene: TRBJ2-3; CDR3aa: CASSPPGQTRTDTQYF
len: 13; v_gene: TRBV24-1; j_gene: TRBJ1-2; CDR3aa: CATSDFWGYGYTF
len: 13; v_gene: TRBV10-3; j_gene: TRBJ2-5; CDR3aa: CAISEFQGAAQYF
len: 14; v_gene: TRBV20-1; j_gene: TRBJ2-1; CDR3aa: CSARGPSQLPQQFF
len: 15; v_gene: TRBV28; j_gene: TRBJ1-2; CDR3aa: CASMTPSTGGYGYTF
len: 12; v_gene: TRBV9; j_gene: TRBJ1-2; CDR3aa: CASSGGGLGYTF
len: 15; v_gene: TRBV5-1; j_gene: TRBJ2-3; CDR3aa: CASSGGLALTDTQYF
len: 16; v_gene: TRBV4-2; j_gene: NA; CDR3aa: CASSQGVAGEGYEQYF
len: 15; v_gene: TRBV6-6; j_gene: TRBJ1-2; CDR3aa: CASSSALGANYGYTF
len: 16; v_gene: TRBV25-1; j_gene: TRBJ2-1; CDR3aa: CASSEYRDSSYNEQFF
len: 17; v_gene: TRBV21-1; j_gene: TRBJ1-6; CDR3aa: CASSKGSTGRVNSPLHF
len: 13; v_gene: TRBV20-1; j_gene: TRBJ2-4; CDR3aa: CSPGLLAKNIQYF
len: 17; v_gene: TRBV20-1; j_gene: TRBJ2-1; CDR3aa: CSARTHTLAGGYNEQFF
len: 16; v_gene: TRBV3-1; j_gene: TRBJ2-2; CDR3aa: CASSQPRTGDTGELFF
len: 17; v_gene: TRBV9; j_gene: TRBJ2-5; CDR3aa: CASSVDSGEAFTETQYF
len: 11; v_gene: TRBV29-1; j_gene: TRBJ2-3; CDR3aa: CSVELAATQYF
len: 14; v_gene: TRBV7-2; j_gene: TRBJ1-5; CDR3aa: CAGSLGPVNQPQHF
len: 14; v_gene: TRBV18; j_gene: TRBJ2-1; CDR3aa: CASSPPLAYNEQFF
len: 13; v_gene: TRBV10-1; j_gene: TRBJ1-6; CDR3aa: CASSPIRNSPLHF
len: 17; v_gene: TRBV6-1; j_gene: NA; CDR3aa: CASSEPGTGGGQETQFF
len: 14; v_gene: TRBV12-3/TRBV12-4; j_gene: TRBJ1-1; CDR3aa: CASSSNRGRGEAFF
len: 14; v_gene: TRBV5-1; j_gene: TRBJ2-3; CDR3aa: CASTKAGAQDTQYF
len: 18; v_gene: TRBV5-1; j_gene: TRBJ2-6; CDR3aa: CASSLATVPTSGANVLTF
len: 13; v_gene: TRBV10-3; j_gene: TRBJ2-1; CDR3aa: CGTRTGGYNEQFF
len: 14; v_gene: TRBV4-2; j_gene: TRBJ2-5; CDR3aa: CASSQDLSRQTQYF
len: 13; v_gene: TRBV20-1; j_gene: TRBJ1-5; CDR3aa: CSARQGLNQPQHF
len: 13; v_gene: TRBV6-2/TRBV6-3; j_gene: TRBJ2-2; CDR3aa: CASSSLGTGELFF
len: 14; v_gene: TRBV29-1; j_gene: TRBJ2-1; CDR3aa: CSTDEAGFYNEQFF
len: 15; v_gene: TRBV3-1; j_gene: TRBJ2-5; CDR3aa: CASSQEGSGKQTQYF
len: 15; v_gene: TRBV5-1; j_gene: TRBJ2-1; CDR3aa: CASSIRQGGYNEQFF
len: 15; v_gene: TRBV28; j_gene: TRBJ2-5; CDR3aa: CASSTQFEGRETQYF
len: 15; v_gene: TRBV15; j_gene: TRBJ1-2; CDR3aa: CATSRQKGKFYGYTF
len: 14; v_gene: TRBV10-3; j_gene: TRBJ2-5; CDR3aa: CAIREGTGDETQYF
len: 16; v_gene: TRBV4-2; j_gene: TRBJ1-5; CDR3aa: CASSQGHTSGNQPQHF
len: 13; v_gene: TRBV5-5; j_gene: TRBJ2-4; CDR3aa: CASRARVVEVQYF
len: 14; v_gene: TRBV7-2; j_gene: TRBJ2-7; CDR3aa: CASSRGQGYYEQYF
len: 13; v_gene: TRBV28; j_gene: TRBJ2-2; CDR3aa: CASRRGETGELFF
len: 14; v_gene: TRBV6-1; j_gene: TRBJ2-7; CDR3aa: CASRAGTGTNEQYF
len: 15; v_gene: TRBV20-1; j_gene: TRBJ2-3; CDR3aa: CSARRRRGLGAAQYF